These 31 T cell receptor beta chains share one sample of origin, sequenced in a study of T cell repertoires in cytomegalovirus infection. No antigens are known for them. TCRdb ran MiXCR on the reads and lists one entry per CDR3 protein. The profile shows about 270,000 distinct CDR3 sequences, roughly 21% of them singletons. The specimen comprised cultured PBMCs, sampled from culture after CMV antigen stimulation. These receptors originate from a human donor in good health (CMV status not recorded). Some clones in this sample may be carry-over from other donors' samples.

This clonotype was counted only a few times. The V and J genes are TRBV6-2 or TRBV6-3 and TRBJ2-7, with D uncertain. In germline, CDR1 is MNHEY, CDR2 SVGEGT. This CDR3 has 13 amino acids. Between the trimmed V and J ends, which lost 7 bases and 3 bases, there was a span of 13 bases. DNA for the CDR3: TGTGCCAGCACCCGGAGCAGTATCTACGAGCAGTACGTC. Translating gives CASTRSSIYEQYV.

The V and J genes are TRBV7-4 and TRBJ2-2; D call uncertain. The CDR3 runs 14 residues. The germline V gene has CDR1 SGHVT and CDR2 SQSDAQ. Between the trimmed V and J ends, which lost 3 bases and 1 base, there was a span of 6 bases. CDR3 DNA: TGTGCCAGCAGCTTCAGTGTGAACACCGGGGAGCTGTTTTTT. This codes for CASSFSVNTGELFF.

V gene TRBV27 combines with J gene TRBJ2-3, with 7 bases lining up with TRBD1. With V trimmed by 8 bases and J by 5 bases, 13 bases remained unmatched. This CDR3 has 15 amino acids. Germline assignment: CDR1 MNHEY and CDR2 SMNVEV (reference sequence). The CDR3 DNA reads as TGTGCCAGCCGCGACCGGGACAGTCGCCGAGATACGCAGTATTTT. Translated: CASRDRDSRRDTQYF.

The CDR3 bases are TGCAGCGCCGAAGAGAGGGGGAGGTCAGATACGCAGTATTTT. Translation gives CSAEERGRSDTQYF. V and J are TRBV29-1 and TRBJ2-3; TRBD1 or TRBD2 may be the D gene (6 bases each). Per the germline V gene, CDR1 is SQVTM and CDR2 is ANQGSEA. Trimming removed 7 bases at V and 4 bases at J, with 18 bases between. The CDR3 runs to 14 residues.

The rearrangement links TRBV4-1 to TRBJ2-3, with D uncertain. Germline assignment: CDR1 MGHRA and CDR2 YSYEKL. Trimming left V 1 base short and J 11 bases short, with 16 bases between. The CDR3 is 14 residues long. This chain's CDR3 is CASSQAFETQKQYF. CDR3 coding DNA: TGCGCCAGCAGCCAAGCCTTCGAGACGCAGAAGCAGTATTTT.

The chain has TRBV4-3 and TRBJ2-4, with 8 bases aligning to TRBD2. Germline CDR1 is LGHNA and CDR2 is YSLEER. The CDR3 is 19 amino acids. Trimming cost V 1 base and J 5 bases; bases outside gene matches: 16. CDR3 sequence reads: CASSQASGSVSWWENIQYF. The CDR3 region has the DNA TGCGCCAGCAGCCAAGCCAGCGGGAGCGTTTCATGGTGGGAAAACATTCAGTACTTC.

This clonotype was detected many times. The V call is TRBV7-2, the J call TRBJ2-3; weak D call: TRBD2 (5 bases). V was trimmed by 6 bases and J by 6 bases, leaving 13 bases between them. Germline V gene sequence: CDR1 SGHTA, CDR2 FQGNSA. The CDR3 spans 13 residues. CDR3 DNA sequence: TGTGCCAGCAGAGTCCTTAGCGTTGATACGCAGTATTTT. Amino acids: CASRVLSVDTQYF.

This chain links TRBV20-1 with TRBJ2-5; no clear D gene. V lost 0 bases, J lost 10 bases, and 18 bases lay in between. Germline lookup yields CDR1 DFQATT and CDR2 SNEGSKA (reference sequence). The length of the CDR3 is 14 residues. CDR3 sequence reads: CSARDPNQSLGQYF. CDR3 bases: TGCAGTGCTAGAGATCCCAACCAGTCTCTTGGCCAGTACTTC.

The chain has TRBV5-6 and TRBJ2-1; a possible D gene is TRBD2 (5 bases). Per the germline V gene, CDR1 is SGHDT and CDR2 is YYEEEE. The CDR3 has 16 residues. V was trimmed by 2 bases and J by 0 bases, leaving 12 bases between them. CDR3: CASSFEAVSSYNEQFF. As DNA, the CDR3 is TGTGCCAGCAGCTTCGAAGCGGTCAGCTCCTACAATGAGCAGTTCTTC.

This clonotype was found a few times. The chain couples TRBV6-2 or TRBV6-3 to TRBJ1-5; 11 nucleotides align to TRBD1. Losses at the gene ends were 5 bases for V and 9 bases for J; bases not matched to a gene: 6. CDR1 is MNHEY and CDR2 is SVGEGT in the germline V gene. The CDR3 runs to 14 residues. CDR3 residues: CASSSRTGGGPQHF. The DNA of the CDR3 is TGTGCCAGCAGTAGCAGGACAGGGGGCGGGCCCCAGCATTTT.

This chain uses TRBV7-9 with TRBJ2-1, with 11 bases matching TRBD1. Trimming at V came to 0 bases and at J to 6 bases, leaving 22 bases not matched to a gene. This CDR3 has 22 residues. CDR1 and CDR2 (germline): SEHNR, FQNEAQ (reference sequence). CDR3 protein: CASSLAWTGGASAGGLSNEQFF. As DNA, the CDR3 is TGTGCCAGCAGCTTAGCGTGGACAGGGGGCGCGTCAGCGGGAGGACTAAGCAATGAGCAGTTCTTC.

The rearrangement joins TRBV6-2 or TRBV6-3 to TRBJ1-1, with a weak D call TRBD1 (5 bases). CDR1 and CDR2 (germline): MNHEY, SVGEGT. V was cut by 7 bases and J by 2 bases, with 20 bases left in between. This CDR3 contains 16 residues. The CDR3 is CASNKLLQGGNTEAFF. CDR3 DNA: TGTGCCAGCAACAAGCTTCTCCAGGGAGGTAACACTGAAGCTTTCTTT.

This clonotype was detected only a few times. The V and J genes are TRBV27 and TRBJ1-5, with TRBD1 identical over 9 bases. Germline-derived CDR1 and CDR2 are MNHEY and SMNVEV (reference sequence). The CDR3 has 15 amino acids. The V and J ends lost 6 bases and 0 bases, in that order; junction bases with no gene match: 3. Written as DNA, the CDR3 is TGTGCCAGCAGCCTGGACAGGGGTAGCAATCAGCCCCAGCATTTT. Translation gives CASSLDRGSNQPQHF.

This clonotype showed up just a few times. The V call is TRBV7-2, the J call TRBJ1-1; tentatively, D is TRBD1 (5 bases). Germline CDR1 is SGHTA and CDR2 is FQGNSA. The V end was cut by 7 bases, the J end by 7 bases, with 16 bases between. The CDR3 has 13 amino acids. In DNA, the CDR3 is TGTGCCAGCACCCCGTGGGGCAGCCTTGAAGCTTTCTTT. Its protein product is CASTPWGSLEAFF.

CDR3 loop: CASSEGRGYNSPLHF. The CDR3 DNA sequence: TGTGCCAGCAGTGAGGGGAGGGGCTATAATTCACCCCTCCACTTT. The chain carries TRBV2 and TRBJ1-6; D perhaps matches TRBD1 (5 bases). V lost 3 bases, J lost 3 bases, and 9 bases lay in between. From germline, CDR1 is SNHLY and CDR2 FYNNEI. This CDR3 comprises 15 residues.

The chain recombines TRBV19 with TRBJ1-2, with D possibly being TRBD1 (6 bases). Germline V gene data show CDR1 as LNHDA and CDR2 as SQIVND (reference sequence). This CDR3 region has 17 residues. With 4 bases removed from V and 4 bases from J, the gap between germline ends came to 22 bases. The CDR3 region has the DNA TGTGCCAGTAGTAAGCCCGCGATACAGGGCGTGCTCTATGGCTACACCTTC. Translating it yields CASSKPAIQGVLYGYTF.

The gene calls are TRBV7-3 and TRBJ2-5, with no clear D. CDR1 is SGHTA, CDR2 FQGTGA, per germline. V lost 1 base and J lost 3, with 12 bases in between. This CDR3 region has 15 residues. This CDR3 is CASSLMGLSEETQYF. The CDR3 DNA reads TGTGCCAGCAGCTTAATGGGATTGTCCGAAGAGACCCAGTACTTC.

In this sample, this clonotype turned up a few times. The chain couples TRBV11-2 to TRBJ2-7; the match to TRBD1 covers 8 bases. CDR1 is SGHAT and CDR2 is FQNNGV in the germline V gene. V was clipped by 1 base and J by 4 bases; unmatched bases: 6. CDR3 length equals 15 residues. Here the CDR3 reads CASSLGPRGLYEQYV. The CDR3 coding sequence is TGTGCCAGCAGCTTAGGGCCCAGGGGGCTGTACGAGCAGTACGTC.

The V and J genes are TRBV20-1 and TRBJ2-5; 14 bases align to TRBD2. V was pared by 6 bases and J by 5 bases, with 5 bases of the junction left unmatched. The germline V gene has CDR1 DFQATT and CDR2 SNEGSKA (reference sequence). CDR3 length equals 14 residues. CDR3 protein: CSATTSGGGETQYF. The CDR3 DNA follows: TGCAGTGCAACGACTAGCGGGGGGGGGGAGACCCAGTACTTC.

The V call is TRBV5-4, the J call TRBJ2-3, with 10 nucleotides matching TRBD2. This CDR3 is built from 18 residues. The V gene's germline CDR1 is SGHNT and CDR2 YYREEE (reference sequence). J gave up 3 bases and V 0 bases, and 10 bases lay outside the gene matches. The CDR3 loop reads CASSLARTSGRATDTQYF. In DNA, the CDR3 is TGTGCCAGCAGCTTGGCCCGGACAAGCGGGAGGGCGACAGATACGCAGTATTTT.

This clonotype has a handful of counts. This chain uses TRBV6-6 with TRBJ2-3; a weak D match, TRBD1 (5 bases). This CDR3 comprises 17 residues. Trimming cost V 4 bases and J 0 bases, with 17 bases left between them. Germline V gene lookup returns CDR1 MNHNY and CDR2 SVGAGI (reference sequence). The CDR3 coding sequence is TGTGCCAGCAGTTTAGGGGAAGTGATTACTAGCACAGATACGCAGTATTTT. Encoded protein: CASSLGEVITSTDTQYF.

The V call is TRBV14, the J call TRBJ1-3; D uncertain. Looked up from germline, CDR1 is SGHDN and CDR2 is FVKESK. This CDR3 is 16 amino acids long. Trimming stripped 3 bases from V and 9 bases from J, with 21 bases between. CDR3 loop: CASSHVTRGPRSTIYF. The CDR3 nucleotides are TGTGCCAGCAGCCATGTTACAAGAGGGCCCAGGAGCACCATATATTTT.

The rearrangement links TRBV10-3 to TRBJ1-5, with a weak D call TRBD1 (6 bases). CDR1 is ENHRY, CDR2 SYGVKD, per germline. The CDR3 is 15 amino acids. V was pared by 3 bases and J by 4 bases, with 13 bases between. The CDR3 DNA reads TGTGCCATCAGTGAAGGGACAACGGGGAATCAGCCCCAGCATTTT. Translation gives CAISEGTTGNQPQHF.

The chain is built from TRBV5-1 and TRBJ2-5, with 7 bases aligning to TRBD1. The length of the CDR3 is 14 residues. The V and J ends lost 4 bases and 1 base, in that order; junction bases with no gene match: 4. Per the germline V gene, CDR1 is SGHRS and CDR2 is YFSETQ. This CDR3 is CASSLQGPQETQYF. The CDR3 DNA follows: TGCGCCAGCAGCCTACAGGGGCCCCAAGAGACCCAGTACTTC.

This clonotype has ten or more counts. This chain uses TRBV7-2 with TRBJ2-1; 10 nucleotides agree with TRBD1. The CDR3 runs 17 residues. Germline values: CDR1 SGHTA, CDR2 FQGNSA. The V segment lost 0 bases and the J segment 2 bases; nucleotides outside the gene matches: 4. The CDR3 here is CASSLARGQGPYNEQFF. DNA for the CDR3: TGTGCCAGCAGCTTAGCTAGGGGACAGGGGCCCTACAATGAGCAGTTCTTC.

The chain is built from TRBV6-1 and TRBJ2-3; no reliable D call. Germline V gene sequence: CDR1 MNHNS, CDR2 SASEGT. V lost 5 bases and J 0 bases, leaving 12 bases between the germline ends. This CDR3 contains 15 residues. The CDR3 bases are TGTGCCAGCAGTTACATCTCAGGTAGCACAGATACGCAGTATTTT. It codes for CASSYISGSTDTQYF.

V and J are TRBV30 and TRBJ2-3, with D maybe TRBD2 (5 bases). This CDR3 has 13 residues. Trimming left V 6 bases short and J 2 bases short, with 12 bases between. Germline V gene sequence: CDR1 GTSNPN, CDR2 SVGIG (reference sequence). CDR3 protein: CACSGFYTDTQYF. Here the CDR3 DNA reads TGTGCCTGCAGCGGTTTCTACACAGATACGCAGTATTTT.

This clonotype was counted a few times. The chain employs TRBV24-1 and TRBJ2-1, with D perhaps matching TRBD1 (6 bases). CDR3 length equals 14 residues. V was pared by 9 bases and J by 1 base, with 12 bases between. Germline loops: CDR1 KGHDR, CDR2 SFDVKD. In DNA, the CDR3 is TGTGCCACCGGACCGACAGGTTCCTACAATGAGCAGTTCTTC. Protein product: CATGPTGSYNEQFF.

The J gene is TRBJ2-4, the V gene TRBV28; D not certain. Per germline, CDR1 MDHEN and CDR2 SYDVKM. The CDR3 runs 12 residues. V was shortened by 5 bases and J by 2 bases, with 4 bases between the two germline ends. For the CDR3, the DNA is TGTGCCAGCAGTCTTACCAAAAACATTCAGTACTTC. Protein product: CASSLTKNIQYF.

This clonotype was observed a few times. The V gene is TRBV27, the J gene TRBJ2-3; D remains ambiguous. V gave up 0 bases and J gave up 3 bases, with 4 bases separating them. CDR1 and CDR2 (germline): MNHEY, SMNVEV (reference sequence). The CDR3 totals 13 residues. CDR3 amino acids: CASSLSHTDTQYF. Here the CDR3 DNA reads TGTGCCAGCAGTTTATCGCATACAGATACGCAGTATTTT.

This clonotype was seen ten or more times. The CDR3 coding sequence is TGTGCCAGCAGCTTAAGGGCCCTAGCGGGAGGCTCCTACAATGAGCAGTTCTTC. Translating gives CASSLRALAGGSYNEQFF. J is TRBJ2-1 and V is TRBV11-1; 11 bases map to TRBD2. CDR1 and CDR2 from the germline V gene are SGHAT and FQDESV (reference sequence). V dropped 2 bases and J dropped 0; count of bases not matched to a gene: 6. The CDR3 contains 18 residues.